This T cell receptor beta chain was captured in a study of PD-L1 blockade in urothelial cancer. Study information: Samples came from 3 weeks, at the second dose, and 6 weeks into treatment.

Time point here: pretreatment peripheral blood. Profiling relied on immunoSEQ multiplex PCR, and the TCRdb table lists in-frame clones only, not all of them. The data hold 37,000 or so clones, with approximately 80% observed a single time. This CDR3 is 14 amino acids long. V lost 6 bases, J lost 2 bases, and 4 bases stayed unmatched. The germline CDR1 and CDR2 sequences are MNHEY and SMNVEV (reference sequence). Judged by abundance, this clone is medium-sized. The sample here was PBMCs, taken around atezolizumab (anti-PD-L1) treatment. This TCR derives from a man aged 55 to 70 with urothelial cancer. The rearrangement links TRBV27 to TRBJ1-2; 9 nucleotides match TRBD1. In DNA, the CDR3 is TGTGCCAGCAGGGTACAGGGGGCAAACTATGGCTACACCTTC. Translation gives CASRVQGANYGYTF.